This T cell receptor beta chain was sequenced for a study of shared T cell receptors in the human thymus. This CDR3 spans 18 amino acids. Germline values: CDR1 MGHDK, CDR2 SYGVNS. The V gene end was trimmed by 0 bases and the J gene end by 4 bases; junction bases not matched to a gene: 8. The table lists this clone with a count of one. Generated by immunoSEQ multiplex PCR, the TCRdb table keeps only in-frame clones and is missing some. The sample shows 650,000 to 950,000 clones, 70% to 90% of them seen only once. These same records also appear under a second study, on human thymus T cells. From that paper: Serving as donors were healthy Finnish infants, each of whom was having open corrective surgery for congenital heart defects. Thymic and blood repertoires appeared to carry a bias in their V and J gene usage.

Specimen: thymocytes. This chain joins TRBV25-1 and TRBJ2-1; TRBD2 aligns across 11 bases. The TCR comes from a girl under three years old with a congenital heart defect. The DNA for the CDR3 is TGTGCCAGCAGTGAATATGCCCGACTAGCGGGGCAATACAATGAGCAGTTCTTC. This encodes CASSEYARLAGQYNEQFF.